The subject of this entry is one T cell receptor beta chain. What it binds is unknown. The V segment lost 7 bases and the J segment 8 bases; nucleotides outside the gene matches: 13. This CDR3 spans 14 amino acids. In germline, CDR1 is MGHDK, CDR2 SYGVNS. This sample is part of a study of cytomegalovirus exposure and HLA in healthy donors. Study in general: Among about 400 genotyped donors, 65% to 90% fell in the Caucasian-associated ancestry cluster. Study outcomes and limitations: Specificity of three CMV-associated chains for CMV antigens was verified in vitro.

The PCR employed 60 Vbeta primers together with 13 Jbeta primers. TCRdb's copy holds only in-frame clones and misses some; the assay was immunoSEQ multiplex PCR. The data contain 95,000 to 110,000 clones, 76% of them seen just once; the ten biggest clones take up around a tenth. The receptor comes from a woman aged 18-35 years in good health and CMV-seropositive. The V call is TRBV25-1, the J call TRBJ2-7, with TRBD2 matching over 8 bases. Material: PBMCs. Written as DNA, the CDR3 is TGTGCCAGCACTGTCTACGGGAGGGCATCTAAGCAGTACTTC. Translation: CASTVYGRASKQYF.